One sample yielded the 26 T cell receptor beta chains listed below, sequenced in a study of T-cell reconstitution after alpha-beta-depleted transplantation in children. This sample's TCRbeta library carried unique molecular identifier barcodes. TCRdb fed the PCR reads into MiXCR, producing one record per CDR3 protein. The data show 75,000 to 90,000 distinct CDR3 sequences, roughly an eighth seen once. Here the sequenced sample was PBMCs, mostly from graft donor cells, taken 180 days after TCRalphabeta/CD19-depleted stem cell transplant. The receptors stem from a male patient under 10 years old who had a stem cell transplant for acute lymphoblastic leukemia, so the T cells may come from the graft donor.

This clonotype has more than one count but fewer than ten. The chain combines TRBV20-1 with TRBJ2-7; tentative D call: TRBD2 (6 bases). The CDR3 runs to 12 residues. Trimming cost V 4 bases and J 7 bases, with 14 bases left between them. From germline, CDR1 is DFQATT and CDR2 SNEGSKA (reference sequence). The CDR3 sequence is CSATPLGGEQYF. The CDR3 DNA reads as TGCAGTGCTACCCCTCTCGGGGGAGAGCAGTACTTC.

The chain couples TRBV15 to TRBJ2-3; TRBD1 might be the D (5 bases). This CDR3 has 16 residues. Germline V gene lookup returns CDR1 LNHNV and CDR2 YYDKDF (reference sequence). Trimming left V 0 bases short and J 1 base short, with 11 bases between. CDR3: CATSRDRGKGTDTQYF. The CDR3 DNA reads as TGTGCCACCAGCAGAGATAGGGGAAAGGGCACAGATACGCAGTATTTT.

The table lists this clonotype with many counts. V and J are TRBV20-1 and TRBJ1-1, with TRBD1 as a possible D gene (6 bases). Germline CDR1 is DFQATT and CDR2 is SNEGSKA (reference sequence). The CDR3 covers 13 residues. The V gene lost 2 bases and the J gene lost 10 bases, with 17 bases spanning the gap. CDR3 coding DNA: TGCAGTGCTAGACGTACAGGGACGGAAAGAGCTTTCTTT. Translation: CSARRTGTERAFF.

The rearrangement uses TRBV20-1 and TRBJ2-3; D could derive from TRBD1 or TRBD2 (5 bases each). Germline V CDR1 and CDR2: DFQATT, SNEGSKA (reference sequence). This CDR3 comprises 15 residues. The CDR3 sequence is CSLQSGRAGTDTQYF. CDR3 nucleotides: TGCAGCCTTCAGTCAGGGCGGGCGGGCACAGATACGCAGTATTTT.

This clonotype was recorded many times. This chain uses TRBV9 with TRBJ2-1; D perhaps matches TRBD2 (6 bases). The germline V gene encodes CDR1 SGDLS and CDR2 YYNGEE. Trimming removed 4 bases from V and 3 bases from J, with 17 bases in between. This CDR3 spans 16 amino acids. As DNA, the CDR3 is TGTGCCAGCAGCCCCGGGTCGGGGGTTTTCTACAATGAGCAGTTCTTC. Its translation is CASSPGSGVFYNEQFF. Based on the CDR3 plus reference TRBV9 and TRBJ2-1, the full variable domain is DSGVTQTPKHLITATGQRVTLRCSPRSGDLSVYWYQQSLDQGLQFLIQYYNGEERAKGNILERFSAQQFPDLHSELNLSSLELGDSALYFCASSPGSGVFYNEQFFGPGTRLTVL.

To note about this clonotype: At one end, the junction sequence differs from germline, possibly due to a read error. V gene TRBV28 combines with J gene TRBJ2-3, with D perhaps assigned TRBD1 or TRBD2 (5 bases each). Germline CDR1 and CDR2: MDHEN and SYDVKM. This CDR3 spans 15 amino acids. The DNA for the CDR3 is TGTGCCAGCCGTTTCGGAGGCCAGGGACGAGATACGCAGTATTTT. This sequence encodes CASRFGGQGRDTQYF. Using reference TRBV28 and TRBJ2-3 for the parts outside the CDR3, the full variable domain is DVKVTQSSRYLVKRTGEKVFLECVQDMDHENMFWYRQDPGLGLRLIYFSYDVKMKEKGDIPEGYSVSREKKERFSLILESASTNQTSMYLCASRFGGQGRDTQYFGPGTRLTVL.

The chain combines TRBV9 with TRBJ2-5; a possible D gene is TRBD2 (6 bases). Germline V gene data show CDR1 as SGDLS and CDR2 as YYNGEE. The germline V and J ends were trimmed by 0 bases and 2 bases, with 11 bases remaining between them. The CDR3 covers 15 residues. In DNA, the CDR3 is TGTGCCAGCAGCGTAGGAGGAGGGCCTCAAGAGACCCAGTACTTC. Protein sequence: CASSVGGGPQETQYF.

V is TRBV2 and J is TRBJ2-5, with no clear D. Germline lookup yields CDR1 SNHLY and CDR2 FYNNEI. The CDR3 is 10 residues long. Trimming removed 7 bases from V and 4 bases from J, with 4 bases in between. CDR3 sequence: CASIAETQYF. The DNA for the CDR3 is TGTGCCAGCATAGCAGAGACCCAGTACTTC.

The rearrangement uses TRBV6-5 and TRBJ2-7; tentatively, D is TRBD1 (6 bases). From germline, CDR1 is MNHEY and CDR2 SVGAGI. Trimming pared 4 bases from V and 7 bases from J, leaving 11 bases between. The CDR3 contains 12 residues. Here the CDR3 DNA reads TGTGCCAGCAGTTCAGGGGCCAGGGAGCAGTACTTC. Translation gives CASSSGAREQYF.

The chain is built from TRBV28 and TRBJ2-7; the match to TRBD1 covers 7 bases. V lost 4 bases and J lost 5; bases outside the gene matches: 14. CDR3 size: 16 residues. In germline, CDR1 is MDHEN, CDR2 SYDVKM. The CDR3 coding sequence is TGTGCCAGCAGTTCGGTACCGACAGGGTCGAGAAACGAGCAGTACTTC. It specifies CASSSVPTGSRNEQYF.

The chain joins TRBV7-9 to TRBJ2-2; unclear D gene. CDR1 and CDR2 from the germline V gene are SEHNR and FQNEAQ (reference sequence). This CDR3 has 12 residues. Trimming shortened V by 5 bases and J by 6 bases, and 7 bases separated the two germline ends. CDR3 nucleotide sequence: TGTGCCAGCAGCCCCCTCGCCGGGGAGCTGTTTTTT. It specifies CASSPLAGELFF.

The gene calls are TRBV29-1 and TRBJ2-1; D call uncertain. This CDR3 comprises 13 residues. The V end was cut by 4 bases, the J end by 12 bases, with 19 bases between. Germline values: CDR1 SQVTM, CDR2 ANQGSEA. The CDR3 reads CSVGAARYWGQFF. The DNA for the CDR3 is TGCAGCGTTGGGGCGGCTCGATATTGGGGGCAGTTCTTC.

V gene TRBV6-5 combines with J gene TRBJ2-3; 14 bases are shared with TRBD2. The V segment lost 2 bases and the J segment 4 bases; nucleotides outside the gene matches: 5. Germline V gives CDR1 MNHEY, CDR2 SVGAGI. There are 17 residues in the CDR3. CDR3: CASSYPRTSGGPDTQYF. In nucleotides, the CDR3 is TGTGCCAGCAGTTACCCCCGGACTAGCGGGGGGCCAGATACGCAGTATTTT.

The chain has TRBV6-1 and TRBJ1-1; the match to TRBD1 covers 10 bases. The V and J ends lost 6 bases and 5 bases, in that order; junction bases with no gene match: 6. The germline V gene has CDR1 MNHNS and CDR2 SASEGT. This CDR3 has 14 residues. The CDR3 nucleotides are TGTGCCAGCAGGCAGACAGGGGGCCGGACTGAAGCTTTCTTT. This sequence encodes CASRQTGGRTEAFF.

Points on this clonotype: Compared with germline, one end of the junction differs, possibly owing to a read error. The chain combines TRBV9 with TRBJ2-1; D is perhaps TRBD2 (6 bases). This CDR3 has 11 amino acids. In germline, CDR1 is SGDLS, CDR2 YYNGEE. CDR3: CASSVEGTPLF. For the CDR3, the DNA is TGTGCCAGCAGCGTAGAGGGGACTCCGCTCTTC.

This chain joins TRBV7-3 and TRBJ2-3, with TRBD1 matching over 7 bases. The CDR3 has 15 residues. Looked up from germline, CDR1 is SGHTA and CDR2 is FQGTGA. The junction had 6 bases not matched to a gene; V was cut back by 4 bases and J by 2 bases. The CDR3 DNA sequence: TGTGCCAGCAGCTCCTCAGGGGGAACCACAGATACGCAGTATTTT. It specifies CASSSSGGTTDTQYF.

This clonotype was counted a few times. Germline is not matched at one junction end, which may reflect a read error. The chain recombines TRBV27 with TRBJ2-1, with D perhaps TRBD1 (5 bases). This CDR3 spans 15 amino acids. CDR1 and CDR2 (germline): MNHEY, SMNVEV (reference sequence). CDR3 sequence (DNA): TGTGCCAGTAGTTTAACCAGGGATTACTACAATGAGCAGTTCTTC. It yields the protein CASSLTRDYYNEQFF.

The table lists this clonotype with a few counts. The chain employs TRBV20-1 and TRBJ1-2, with D uncertain. Per germline, CDR1 DFQATT and CDR2 SNEGSKA (reference sequence). This CDR3 comprises 11 residues. V was cut by 6 bases and J by 12 bases, with 17 bases left in between. CDR3 residues: CSAAGALQNTF. CDR3 nucleotides: TGCAGTGCCGCGGGTGCCCTTCAAAACACCTTC.

This clonotype was seen a few times. The chain uses TRBV7-2 and TRBJ2-5; D uncertain. The germline V gene encodes CDR1 SGHTA and CDR2 FQGNSA. This CDR3 region has 14 residues. Trimming took off 6 bases at V and 1 base at J, with 12 bases between the two ends. DNA of the CDR3: TGTGCCAGCAGTCATCCATGGGGCCAAGAGACCCAGTACTTC. It translates to CASSHPWGQETQYF.

The chain combines TRBV7-9 with TRBJ2-5; weak D call: TRBD1 (5 bases). The V end was cut by 1 base, the J end by 3 bases, with 9 bases between. This CDR3 is 14 amino acids long. Germline CDR1 and CDR2: SEHNR and FQNEAQ (reference sequence). CDR3 sequence: CASSLEAGKETQYF. For the CDR3, the DNA is TGTGCCAGCAGCTTAGAGGCAGGGAAAGAGACCCAGTACTTC.

V usage is TRBV29-1 and J usage is TRBJ2-5, with D tentatively TRBD1 or TRBD2 (5 bases each). Deletions cut 8 bases from V and 1 base from J, with 11 bases between. Germline V gives CDR1 SQVTM, CDR2 ANQGSEA. The CDR3 contains 12 residues. The CDR3 sequence is CSSERGQETQYF. The CDR3 DNA sequence: TGCAGCTCTGAGAGGGGCCAAGAGACCCAGTACTTC.

The V call is TRBV5-1, the J call TRBJ2-5, with TRBD1 matching 10 bases. Germline V CDR1 and CDR2: SGHRS, YFSETQ. Losses at the gene ends were 4 bases for V and 1 base for J; bases not matched to a gene: 4. The CDR3 runs 15 residues. CDR3 loop: CASSRRTGGQETQYF. Here the CDR3 DNA reads TGCGCCAGCAGCAGGCGGACAGGGGGCCAAGAGACCCAGTACTTC.

This clonotype was recorded a few times. The rearrangement uses TRBV27 and TRBJ2-3; the match to TRBD2 covers 8 bases. Germline CDR1 reads MNHEY; CDR2 reads SMNVEV (reference sequence). The CDR3 extends over 16 amino acids. The junction had 4 bases not matched to a gene; V was cut back by 0 bases and J by 2 bases. The CDR3 nucleotides are TGTGCCAGCAGTTTATCCGTGCGGGGGGACACAGATACGCAGTATTTT. Amino acids: CASSLSVRGDTDTQYF.

The chain joins TRBV4-1 to TRBJ2-1; D remains ambiguous. V was cut by 3 bases and J by 8 bases, with 11 bases left in between. The CDR3 sequence is 13 residues long. Germline V gene sequence: CDR1 MGHRA, CDR2 YSYEKL. The CDR3 DNA sequence: TGCGCCAGCAGCCACTCTCGGGCCGATGAGCAGTTCTTC. Translating gives CASSHSRADEQFF.

This clonotype has just a few counts. J is TRBJ2-3 and V is TRBV5-5; the match to TRBD1 covers 9 bases. The CDR3 is 15 residues long. CDR1 and CDR2 from the germline V gene are SGHKS and YYEKEE (reference sequence). The V gene end was trimmed by 3 bases and the J gene end by 5 bases; junction bases not matched to a gene: 7. The CDR3 nucleotides are TGTGCCAGCAGCTCCTGGACAGGGGCGAGAGATACGCAGTATTTT. This sequence encodes CASSSWTGARDTQYF. Using reference TRBV5-5 and TRBJ2-3 for the parts outside the CDR3, the full variable domain is DAGVTQSPTHLIKTRGQQVTLRCSPISGHKSVSWYQQVLGQGPQFIFQYYEKEERGRGNFPDRFSARQFPNYSSELNVNALLLGDSALYLCASSSWTGARDTQYFGPGTRLTVL.

This clonotype was recorded a few times. The chain joins TRBV11-2 to TRBJ2-2; 7 nucleotides align to TRBD1. CDR1 SGHAT and CDR2 FQNNGV come from the germline V gene. J was trimmed by 3 bases and V by 2 bases; bases with no gene match: 6. The length of the CDR3 is 16 residues. CDR3 nucleotide sequence: TGTGCCAGCAGCTTAATCCGGACAGGCCACACCGGGGAGCTGTTTTTT. Translated: CASSLIRTGHTGELFF.